The rows below give T cell receptor beta chains drawn from one sample of a study of cytomegalovirus exposure and HLA in healthy donors. Using immunoSEQ multiplex PCR, the repertoire was profiled, and TCRdb retains in-frame clones only, with some absent. The sample shows approximately 110,000 clones, approximately 80% of them seen only once. Material: PBMCs. The receptors derive from a man in his forties or fifties in good health and CMV-seronegative. The CDR3 runs from the conserved cysteine through the conserved F or W. A D gene is named only where the DNA matches it firmly. Where a row states a size, it is once, few, many or the class of an expanded clone; other rows omit it.

V,J,size,D,DNA,CDR3
TRBV18,TRBJ2-1,-,TRBD1,TGTGCCAGCTCACCCCGACAGGGGGCTGTGGATGAGCAGTTCTTC,CASSPRQGAVDEQFF
TRBV2,TRBJ1-5,-,TRBD1,TGTGCCAGCATGACAGGGGGCAATCAGCCCCAGCATTTT,CASMTGGNQPQHF
TRBV28,TRBJ2-7,-,TRBD1,TGTGCCAGCGGGTCCCAGGACAGGGGTTGCGAGCAGTACTTC,CASGSQDRGCEQYF
TRBV6-5,TRBJ1-2,-,-,TGTGCCAGCAGTTACAGAGTCACAGAAAACTATGGCTACACCTTC,CASSYRVTENYGYTF
TRBV6-6,TRBJ1-3,-,-,TGTGCCAGCACCTGGGGGGGTATACAATACACCATGATATATTTT,CASTWGGIQYTMIYF
TRBV5-6,TRBJ1-2,-,-,TGTGCCAGCACCCCAGGAGGCTATGGCTACACCTTC,CASTPGGYGYTF
TRBV29-1,TRBJ1-5,-,TRBD1,TGCAGCGTTGTCCCGGGACAGGACCAGCCCCAGCATTTT,CSVVPGQDQPQHF
TRBV7-7,TRBJ1-1,few,-,TGTGCCAGCAGCCCCCACGCGCTGAACACTGAAGCTTTCTTT,CASSPHALNTEAFF
TRBV5-4,TRBJ1-1,-,-,TGTGCCAGCAGCTCCATGAACACTGAAGCTTTCTTT,CASSSMNTEAFF
TRBV7-9,TRBJ1-4,few,TRBD1,TGTGCCAGCAGCTTAGGACAGGGCATTAATGAAAAACTGTTTTTT,CASSLGQGINEKLFF
TRBV7-3,TRBJ2-3,-,-,TGTGCCAGCAGCTTAGCCGGGGACACAGATACGCAGTATTTT,CASSLAGDTDTQYF
TRBV6-6,TRBJ2-7,-,TRBD1,TGTGCCAGCAGCTCCCTTCGGACAGGCGCCTACGAGCAGTACTTC,CASSSLRTGAYEQYF
TRBV12-5,TRBJ2-3,-,-,TGTGCTAGTGGCTTAAACAGGGCCAGCACAGATACGCAGTATTTT,CASGLNRASTDTQYF
TRBV6-5,TRBJ1-1,-,-,TGTGCCACAGCGGGGCGGATGAACACTGAAGCTTTCTTT,CATAGRMNTEAFF
TRBV14,TRBJ2-7,-,-,TGTGCCAGCAGCCCAGAACAGTTCGAGCAGTACTTC,CASSPEQFEQYF
TRBV29-1,TRBJ1-1,few,-,TGCAGCGTTGAAGGACCAGGGGCAGACACTGAAGCTTTCTTT,CSVEGPGADTEAFF
TRBV21-1,TRBJ2-5,few,-,TGTGCCAGCACAGATTACAGGGGCCGGACCCAAGAGACCCAGTACTTC,CASTDYRGRTQETQYF
TRBV6-5,TRBJ1-2,once,-,TGTGCCAGCAGTCCATCGGGGTCTTATGGCTACACCTTC,CASSPSGSYGYTF
TRBV19,TRBJ1-1,-,-,TGTGCCAGTAGTATCCTTTCTGAGGCGGGAGATGCTTTCTTT,CASSILSEAGDAFF
TRBV7-8,TRBJ2-3,-,-,TGTGCCAGCAGCTTATTAACCACAACGGCTCGGGGAGATACGCAGTATTTT,CASSLLTTTARGDTQYF
TRBV29-1,TRBJ1-3,few,TRBD1,TGCAGCGTTGTTCCAGGGGGCGGAAACACCATATATTTT,CSVVPGGGNTIYF
TRBV5-6,TRBJ1-2,-,TRBD1,TGTGCCAGCAGCTTCGTTCCGGGACAGGGCGTCTATGGCTACACCTTC,CASSFVPGQGVYGYTF
TRBV9,TRBJ2-7,-,-,TGTGCCAGCAGCCCTGAGGGGGGGCCCTACGAGCAGTACTTC,CASSPEGGPYEQYF
TRBV5-1,TRBJ1-1,-,-,TGCGCCAGCAGCGCGGCTGCTACAGGGCCCACTGAAGCTTTCTTT,CASSAAATGPTEAFF
TRBV5-6,TRBJ1-5,-,TRBD1,TGTGCCAGCAGCTTAGGCCAGGGGGACCAGCCCCAGCATTTT,CASSLGQGDQPQHF
TRBV20-1,TRBJ1-1,few,-,TGCAGTGCCTCGAGGAGGACTGAAGCTTTCTTT,CSASRRTEAFF
TRBV7-7,TRBJ1-1,-,-,TGTGCCAGCAGCCCCCTATTACTATCTGAAGCTTTCTTT,CASSPLLLSEAFF
TRBV7-2,TRBJ1-2,-,TRBD1,TGTGCCAGCAGCTTAAGGGGACAGGGGGTGGGTGGCTACACCTTC,CASSLRGQGVGGYTF
TRBV5-4,TRBJ1-2,-,-,TGTGCCAGCAGCTTAGCGGGTGCCGTGTATGGCTACACCTTC,CASSLAGAVYGYTF
TRBV9,TRBJ2-7,-,TRBD1,TGTGCCAGCAGCGTAGGGGGACAGGACACCTACGAGCAGTACTTC,CASSVGGQDTYEQYF
TRBV30,TRBJ1-1,-,-,TGTGCCGGAGCCAAGGACACTGAAGCTTTCTTT,CAGAKDTEAFF
TRBV27,TRBJ2-7,-,-,TGTGCCAGCACGGGGATCGGTGGCGGACACGAGCAGTACTTC,CASTGIGGGHEQYF
TRBV6-6,TRBJ1-2,-,TRBD1,TGTGCCAGCAGCCGGGACAGTAACCTTAACTATGGCTACACCTTC,CASSRDSNLNYGYTF
TRBV7-2,TRBJ1-5,once,-,TGTGCCAGCAGCCCTCAAGGGAGTCAGCCCCAGCATTTT,CASSPQGSQPQHF